In this sample, the clone carrying this T cell receptor (beta chain) turned up once. This entry belongs to a study of shared clonotypes between healthy human individuals. Trimming took off 0 bases at V and 3 bases at J, with 7 bases between the two ends. This CDR3 is 13 amino acids long. Germline loops: CDR1 SGHRS, CDR2 YFSETQ. TCRdb's copy holds only in-frame clones and misses some; the assay was immunoSEQ multiplex PCR. This table has hundreds of thousands of clones, 79% appearing once. The clonotype originates from a woman aged 40 to 50 in good health. Some clones in this sample may be carry-over from other donors' samples. Specimen: PBMCs. The gene calls are TRBV5-1 and TRBJ2-7; no firm D call. Here the CDR3 reads CASSLGRNYEQYF. The CDR3 nucleotides are TGCGCCAGCAGCTTGGGGCGGAACTACGAGCAGTACTTC.